These 8 T cell receptor beta chains were all obtained from the same sample, sequenced in a study of blood T cell repertoires in COVID-19. The method was immunoSEQ multiplex PCR; TCRdb's version includes in-frame clones alone and lacks a portion of them. The table records under 300,000 clones, more than 75% of them present only once. Sequenced: PBMCs or T cells enriched from blood (not recorded which). These receptors came from a woman aged 60-75 years in a cohort exposed to, infected with or recovered from COVID-19 (not recorded which).

The rearrangement uses TRBV4-3 and TRBJ2-1; TRBD2 might be the D (6 bases). V was pared by 0 bases and J by 0 bases, with 12 bases between. The length of the CDR3 is 17 residues. Germline V lookup: CDR1 LGHNA, CDR2 YSLEER. CDR3 sequence (DNA): TGCGCCAGCAGCCAAGATCCCCGCGGGAACTCCTACAATGAGCAGTTCTTC. It translates to CASSQDPRGNSYNEQFF.

The V and J genes are TRBV4-1 and TRBJ2-3; TRBD2 matches 11 bases. The V and J ends lost 2 bases and 2 bases, in that order; junction bases with no gene match: 3. The CDR3 loop spans 16 amino acids. Germline CDR1 MGHRA, CDR2 YSYEKL. The CDR3 nucleotides read TGCGCCAGCAGCCAATTGGGACTAGCGGACACAGATACGCAGTATTTT. It translates to CASSQLGLADTDTQYF.

The chain links TRBV11-2 to TRBJ2-2; D is unresolved. Trimming stripped 0 bases from V and 4 bases from J, with 6 bases between. Germline V lookup: CDR1 SGHAT, CDR2 FQNNGV. There are 14 residues in the CDR3. The DNA for the CDR3 is TGTGCCAGCAGCTTAGACGCGTCCACCGGGGAGCTGTTTTTT. Residues: CASSLDASTGELFF.

The chain has TRBV15 and TRBJ2-1; 10 bases agree with TRBD2. Germline V gives CDR1 LNHNV, CDR2 YYDKDF (reference sequence). CDR3 size: 18 residues. J lost 8 bases, V lost 5 bases, and 18 bases had no gene match. The CDR3 DNA reads TGTGCCACCAGCGTGATTCCCATCGACCTAGCGGGAGCGCATGAGCAGTTCTTC. Protein: CATSVIPIDLAGAHEQFF.

The genes are TRBV10-3 and TRBJ1-1; D may be TRBD1 (6 bases). V was clipped by 9 bases and J by 3 bases, with 17 bases between them. CDR1 is ENHRY, CDR2 SYGVKD, per germline. This CDR3 region has 14 residues. The CDR3 sequence is CAITRQAGDTEAFF. DNA of the CDR3: TGTGCCATTACACGACAGGCTGGGGACACTGAAGCTTTCTTT.

The chain is built from TRBV6-5 and TRBJ1-1; no clear D gene. The CDR3 has 13 amino acids. CDR1 is MNHEY and CDR2 is SVGAGI in the germline V gene. The V end lost 7 bases, the J end lost 0 bases, and 9 bases lay between the germline ends. The CDR3 region has the DNA TGTGCCAGCAAGAGCGATATGAACACTGAAGCTTTCTTT. Protein: CASKSDMNTEAFF.

This sequence joins TRBV28 and TRBJ1-4; no definite D call. CDR1 and CDR2 from the germline V gene are MDHEN and SYDVKM. V was trimmed by 6 bases and J by 6 bases, leaving 11 bases between them. This CDR3 region has 13 residues. The CDR3 nucleotides are TGTGCCAGCAGGGGCAACATCCATGAAAAACTGTTTTTT. Translated: CASRGNIHEKLFF. The whole variable domain, remainder taken from reference TRBV28 and TRBJ1-4, is DVKVTQSSRYLVKRTGEKVFLECVQDMDHENMFWYRQDPGLGLRLIYFSYDVKMKEKGDIPEGYSVSREKKERFSLILESASTNQTSMYLCASRGNIHEKLFFGSGTQLSVL.

This clone was counted once. The rearrangement links TRBV27 to TRBJ2-5; D is ambiguous. CDR3 size: 14 residues. Deletions cut 5 bases from V and 2 bases from J, with 12 bases between. Germline CDR1 is MNHEY and CDR2 is SMNVEV (reference sequence). The CDR3 DNA is TGTGCCAGCAGTATAAGCCGGAGACAAGAGACCCAGTACTTC. Encoded protein: CASSISRRQETQYF.